Listed below are T cell receptor beta chains from one sample, sequenced in a study of CD8 T cells in Susac syndrome. TCRdb re-called the immunoSEQ multiplex PCR reads through MiXCR, storing one row per CDR3 protein. The sample contains about 200,000 distinct CDR3 sequences, roughly 94% of which appear only once. The sample comprised CD4+ T cells from PBMCs. The receptors were sampled from a human donor with multiple sclerosis. CDR3s include the opening cysteine and the closing phenylalanine or tryptophan. The order of the fields is J gene, clone size, CDR3 length, V gene, D gene, CDR3 DNA, CDR3 protein. D genes are given only for firm matches. Not all rows give a size; the values are once, few, many and, for expanded clones, a class.

TRBJ1-1 | - | 13 | TRBV12-3/TRBV12-4 | TRBD1 | TGTGCCAGCCACAGGGGAGCGGGCACTGAAGCTTTCTTT | CASHRGAGTEAFF
TRBJ1-2 | - | 13 | TRBV29-1 | - | TGCAGCGTGGCCTCGACAGGTGTCTATGGCTACACCTTC | CSVASTGVYGYTF
TRBJ2-1 | - | 14 | TRBV9 | TRBD2 | TGTGCCAGCAGCGTAGCGGGGGGTAATAATGAGCAGTTCTTC | CASSVAGGNNEQFF
TRBJ2-7 | - | 13 | TRBV10-3 | - | TGTGCCATCAGTGAATCGACCTCCTACGAGCAGTACTTC | CAISESTSYEQYF
TRBJ2-2 | - | 15 | TRBV29-1 | TRBD1 | TGCAGCGCTTTCACAGGGGGCGGTAACACCGGGGAGCTGTTTTTT | CSAFTGGGNTGELFF
TRBJ2-7 | - | 14 | TRBV9 | TRBD1 | TGTGCCAGCAGCCCAACGGGACAGCTGTACGAGCAGTACTTC | CASSPTGQLYEQYF
TRBJ1-6 | - | 12 | TRBV20-1 | TRBD1 | TGCAGTGCTCCGGGACAGCTTAATACCCTCCACTTT | CSAPGQLNTLHF
TRBJ1-6 | - | 15 | TRBV9 | - | TGTGCCAGCAGCGTGGGGACGGCCTTTGGTTCACCCCTCCACTTT | CASSVGTAFGSPLHF
TRBJ1-6 | - | 15 | TRBV19 | - | TGTGCCAGTAGTTTCTTTAACCCACGGGATTCACCCCTCCACTTT | CASSFFNPRDSPLHF
TRBJ2-3 | - | 16 | TRBV9 | - | TGTGCCAGCAGCGTAGGTTTTTTCTCTAGCACAGATACGCAGTATTTT | CASSVGFFSSTDTQYF
TRBJ2-2 | - | 11 | TRBV20-1 | - | TGCAGTGCTACAGGGTCCGGGGAGCTGTTTTTT | CSATGSGELFF
TRBJ2-5 | once | 14 | TRBV2 | TRBD1 | TGTGCCAGCAGTGTGCAGGGGGCGGCAGAGACCCAGTACTTC | CASSVQGAAETQYF
TRBJ2-3 | once | 16 | TRBV15 | - | TGTGCCACCAGCAGATCACGGGGGACTAGCACAGATACGCAGTATTTT | CATSRSRGTSTDTQYF
TRBJ1-6 | - | 15 | TRBV29-1 | - | TGCAGCGTTGCGTTGTCACAGGGAGATAATTCACCCCTCCACTTT | CSVALSQGDNSPLHF
TRBJ2-7 | - | 12 | TRBV5-1 | - | TGCGCCAGCAGCGAGTCGTTCTACGAGCAGTACTTC | CASSESFYEQYF
TRBJ1-1 | - | 14 | TRBV6-6 | - | TGTGCCAGCAGTTACTCGAGGGCAAGAATAGAAGCTTTCTTT | CASSYSRARIEAFF
TRBJ1-3 | - | 13 | TRBV30 | - | TGTGCCTCCCTTTTGGGATCTGGAAACACCATATATTTT | CASLLGSGNTIYF
TRBJ2-1 | - | 14 | TRBV11-1 | - | TGTGCCAGCAGCTTAGTGTCGGAAGGCGGTGAGCAGTTCTTC | CASSLVSEGGEQFF
TRBJ2-7 | few | 12 | TRBV5-1 | - | TGTGCCAGCAGTTTGGAAGGGTACGAGCAGTACTTC | CASSLEGYEQYF
TRBJ2-2 | once | 22 | TRBV3-1 | TRBD2 | TGTGCCAGCAGCCTCCACAAAGCCCGGCCGGGACTAGCGGGGGGACCCACCGGGGAGCTGTTTTTT | CASSLHKARPGLAGGPTGELFF
TRBJ2-1 | - | 15 | TRBV3-1 | TRBD2 | TGTGCCAGCAGCCAAGATCATAGCGGGGGGGCTCGGCAGTTCTTC | CASSQDHSGGARQFF
TRBJ2-3 | - | 11 | TRBV12-3/TRBV12-4 | - | TGTGCCAGCAAAGTAGGAGATACGCAGTATTTT | CASKVGDTQYF
TRBJ2-1 | - | 16 | TRBV7-9 | TRBD1 | TGTGCCAGCAGCTTAAACAGGGGGACAAATTACAATGAGCAGTTCTTC | CASSLNRGTNYNEQFF